A selection of T cell receptor beta chains follows, all from one sample in a study of tumor-infiltrating lymphocytes in localized non-small cell lung cancer. TCRdb's table, derived via immunoSEQ multiplex PCR, lists solely in-frame clones and lacks some. The table has 2,500 to 3,500 clones, around three fifths seen once; the top ten hold roughly 21%. Sequencing was performed on uninvolved lung tissue not adjacent to the tumor. The receptor source for this set is a human donor with non-small cell lung cancer. The CDR3 runs from the conserved cysteine through the conserved F or W. A D gene is named only where the DNA matches it firmly. Only some rows state a clone size, as once, few, many or a class for expanded clones.

>TRBD2|.|TRBJ2-3|TRBV5-1
CASSLGASGSSTDTQYF
TGCGCCAGCAGCTTGGGAGCTAGCGGGAGTAGCACAGATACGCAGTATTTT
>TRBD1|few|TRBJ2-3|TRBV19
CATTTGGSTDTQYF
TGTGCCACCACCACAGGGGGTAGCACAGATACGCAGTATTTT
>.|few|TRBJ2-7|TRBV5-6
CASTDRYYEQYF
TGTGCCAGCACCGATAGATACTACGAGCAGTACTTC
>.|.|TRBJ2-5|TRBV9
CASSPLGINQETQYF
TGTGCCAGCAGCCCGCTCGGAATTAATCAAGAGACCCAGTACTTC
>.|large|TRBJ2-3|TRBV7-2
CASSLSGVGTDTQYF
TGTGCCAGCAGCTTATCGGGGGTAGGCACAGATACGCAGTATTTT
>.|once|TRBJ2-7|TRBV10-3
CAISEGQPGEQYF
TGTGCCATCAGTGAGGGGCAGCCCGGAGAGCAGTACTTC
>.|once|TRBJ1-4|TRBV7-9
CASSFPNPTNEKLFF
TGTGCCAGCAGCTTTCCAAATCCAACTAATGAAAAACTGTTTTTT
>.|once|TRBJ1-1|TRBV7-8
CASSFRDTNTEAFF
TGTGCCAGCAGCTTCCGGGACACTAACACTGAAGCTTTCTTT
>TRBD2|.|TRBJ2-2|TRBV5-1
CASSQLAGADTGELFF
TGCGCCAGCAGCCAACTAGCGGGAGCCGACACCGGGGAGCTGTTTTTT
>TRBD1|few|TRBJ2-7|TRBV29-1
CSVKRPPGQATYEQYF
TGCAGCGTTAAACGACCTCCGGGACAGGCCACCTACGAGCAGTACTTC
>.|few|TRBJ1-2|TRBV29-1
CSVDPGSGATYGYTF
TGCAGCGTTGACCCGGGGTCAGGGGCTACCTATGGCTACACCTTC
>.|.|TRBJ2-1|TRBV29-1
CSVKASHNEQFF
TGCAGCGTAAAGGCGTCTCACAATGAGCAGTTCTTC
>.|few|TRBJ1-1|TRBV6-6
CASSDDRNINTEAFF
TGTGCCAGCAGTGACGACCGAAATATCAACACTGAAGCTTTCTTT
>.|once|TRBJ2-7|TRBV28
CASKGGYEQYF
TGTGCCAGCAAGGGAGGATACGAGCAGTACTTC
>.|.|TRBJ2-3|TRBV1
CTSSPKGAGGPNTQYF
TGCACCAGCAGCCCAAAGGGAGCGGGAGGGCCCAATACGCAGTATTTT
>TRBD2|.|TRBJ2-3|TRBV7-8
CASSSLAASTDTQYF
TGTGCCAGCAGCTCCCTAGCGGCTAGCACAGATACGCAGTATTTT
>TRBD1|.|TRBJ2-3|TRBV5-1
CASSLPRTGGEDTQYF
TGCGCCAGCAGCTTGCCCAGGACAGGGGGCGAAGATACGCAGTATTTT
>.|few|TRBJ1-3|TRBV30
CAWSVLGNTIYF
TGTGCCTGGAGTGTACTTGGAAACACCATATATTTT
>.|.|TRBJ1-2|TRBV7-2
CASSGQGHPSGGYTF
TGTGCCAGCAGCGGGCAGGGACACCCCTCGGGCGGCTACACCTTC
>.|.|TRBJ2-1|TRBV6-5
CASSRDQIHNEQFF
TGTGCCAGCAGCCGGGACCAGATACACAATGAGCAGTTCTTC
>.|few|TRBJ2-5|TRBV9
CASSVGQGWETQYF
TGTGCCAGCAGCGTAGGTCAGGGCTGGGAGACCCAGTACTTC
>.|.|TRBJ2-1|TRBV5-1
CASRPNDNEQFF
TGCGCCAGCAGACCTAACGACAATGAGCAGTTCTTC
>.|.|TRBJ2-2|TRBV6-6
CASSYSGLGGELFF
TGTGCCAGCAGTTACTCCGGACTCGGAGGGGAGCTGTTTTTT
>TRBD1|.|TRBJ2-6|TRBV9
CASSLRTGWSNVLTF
TGTGCCAGCAGCCTAAGGACAGGCTGGTCCAACGTCCTGACTTTC
>.|.|TRBJ2-5|TRBV20-1
CSAVNQETQYF
TGCAGTGCTGTGAACCAAGAGACCCAGTACTTC
>TRBD2|few|TRBJ2-7|TRBV7-8
CASSLGPAGGPSEQYF
TGTGCCAGCAGCTTAGGACCAGCGGGAGGGCCGAGCGAGCAGTACTTC
>.|.|TRBJ2-3|TRBV7-2
CASSLTEVIRQYF
TGTGCCAGCAGCTTAACAGAGGTGATAAGGCAGTATTTT
>.|.|TRBJ2-1|TRBV30
CAWSAQTNEQFF
TGTGCCTGGAGTGCCCAGACCAATGAGCAGTTCTTC
>.|.|TRBJ2-3|TRBV5-6
CASSLGPSTDTQYF
TGTGCCAGCAGCCTTGGGCCTAGCACAGATACGCAGTATTTT
>.|once|TRBJ2-7|TRBV9
CASSPRDSVYEQYF
TGTGCCAGCAGCCCCCGGGACTCAGTCTACGAGCAGTACTTC
>TRBD2|.|TRBJ2-3|TRBV9
CASSPRLAGGGPSTDTQYF
TGTGCCAGCAGCCCCAGACTAGCGGGAGGGGGGCCTAGCACAGATACGCAGTATTTT
>.|.|TRBJ2-5|TRBV7-2
CASRAGSQETQYF
TGTGCCAGCAGGGCCGGGTCGCAGGAGACCCAGTACTTC
>TRBD2|.|TRBJ2-2|TRBV15
CATSRELLAVGTGELFF
TGTGCCACCAGCAGAGAGTTGCTAGCGGTAGGCACCGGGGAGCTGTTTTTT
>TRBD1|.|TRBJ2-7|TRBV7-2
CASSPPQRGTGVEQYF
TGTGCCAGCAGCCCACCCCAGCGTGGGACAGGGGTCGAGCAGTACTTC
>TRBD2|medium-sized|TRBJ2-7|TRBV5-1
CASSLIAGSTYEQYF
TGCGCCAGCAGCCTCATAGCGGGAAGTACCTACGAGCAGTACTTC
>.|.|TRBJ2-3|TRBV20-1
CSARGVDTQYF
TGCAGTGCTAGAGGAGTAGATACGCAGTATTTT
>TRBD2|few|TRBJ2-7|TRBV6-1
CASSEGGFLGSHEQYF
TGTGCCAGCAGTGAGGGGGGGTTCCTTGGCTCGCACGAGCAGTACTTC
>TRBD1|.|TRBJ1-1|TRBV19
CASSVQGRGTEAFF
TGTGCCAGTAGTGTACAGGGGCGAGGCACTGAAGCTTTCTTT
>TRBD1|.|TRBJ1-1|TRBV2
CASSLLWEGANEAFF
TGTGCCAGCAGTCTCCTCTGGGAGGGGGCAAATGAAGCTTTCTTT
>.|.|TRBJ2-5|TRBV7-2
CASSLVGTPRETQYF
TGTGCCAGCAGCTTAGTTGGTACCCCGAGGGAGACCCAGTACTTC
>.|few|TRBJ1-2|TRBV27
CASSYRSNYGYTF
TGTGCCAGCAGCTACAGGAGTAACTATGGCTACACCTTC
>.|few|TRBJ1-2|TRBV7-2
CASSLVFRGGYTF
TGTGCCAGCAGCTTAGTTTTCCGAGGTGGCTACACCTTC
>.|.|TRBJ1-5|TRBV19
CASSIGGSQPQHF
TGTGCCAGTAGTATAGGGGGCAGTCAGCCCCAGCATTTT
>TRBD2|.|TRBJ2-7|TRBV4-1
CASSQEGGRWSYEQYF
TGCGCCAGCAGCCAAGAAGGCGGGAGGTGGTCCTACGAGCAGTACTTC
>.|.|TRBJ2-2|TRBV20-1
CSAPRTGELFF
TGCAGTGCTCCTCGTACCGGGGAGCTGTTTTTT
>TRBD1|few|TRBJ1-3|TRBV6-5
CASRRTGPGNTIYF
TGTGCCAGCAGGCGGACAGGGCCAGGAAACACCATATATTTT
>.|.|TRBJ1-1|TRBV30
CAHKTGNTEAFF
TGTGCCCATAAAACAGGGAACACTGAAGCTTTCTTT
>.|few|TRBJ2-2|TRBV7-2
CASRMNGGSNTGELFF
TGTGCCAGCAGAATGAATGGGGGATCGAACACCGGGGAGCTGTTTTTT